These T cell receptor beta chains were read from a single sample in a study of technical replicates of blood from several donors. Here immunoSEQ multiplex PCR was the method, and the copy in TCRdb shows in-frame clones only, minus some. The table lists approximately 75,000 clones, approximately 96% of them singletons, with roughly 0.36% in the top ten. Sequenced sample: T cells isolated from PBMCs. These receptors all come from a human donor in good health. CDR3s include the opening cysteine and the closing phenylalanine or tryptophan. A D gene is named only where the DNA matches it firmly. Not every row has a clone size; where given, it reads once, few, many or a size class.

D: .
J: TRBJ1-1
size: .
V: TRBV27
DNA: TGTGCCAGCAGTCCATCCGGGAACACTGAAGCTTTCTTT
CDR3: CASSPSGNTEAFF

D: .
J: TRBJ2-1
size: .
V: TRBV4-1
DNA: TGCGCCAGCAGCCAAGCTCGCGGCCCAGGGGCAGGTGAGCAGTTCTTC
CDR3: CASSQARGPGAGEQFF

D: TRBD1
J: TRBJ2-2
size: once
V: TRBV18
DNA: TGTGCCAGCTCACAGCGCCAGAGCCGAGGGACAGTTCGGTCCGGGGAGCTGTTTTTT
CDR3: CASSQRQSRGTVRSGELFF

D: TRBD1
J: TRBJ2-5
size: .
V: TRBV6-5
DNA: TGTGCCAGCAGTTACTCGCCAGGGGGCGGGGAGACCCAGTACTTC
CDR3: CASSYSPGGGETQYF

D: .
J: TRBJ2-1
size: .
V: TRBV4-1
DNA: TGCGCCAGCAGCCAAGTCAGGGTAGAAGACAATGAGCAGTTCTTC
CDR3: CASSQVRVEDNEQFF

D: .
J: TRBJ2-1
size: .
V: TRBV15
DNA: TGTGCCACCAGCAGAGATCCGGGTGATGAGCAGTTCTTC
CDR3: CATSRDPGDEQFF

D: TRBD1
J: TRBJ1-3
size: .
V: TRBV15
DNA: TGTGCCACCAGCGTGACAGGGGAAAGAAACACCATATATTTT
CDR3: CATSVTGERNTIYF

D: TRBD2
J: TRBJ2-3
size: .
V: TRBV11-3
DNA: TGTGCCAGCAGCTTAGATCCGGGAGGCCCCGATACGCAGTATTTT
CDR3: CASSLDPGGPDTQYF

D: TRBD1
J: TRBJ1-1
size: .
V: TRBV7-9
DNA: TGTGCCAGCAGCCTGTGGGACAGTCATTACAACGCTGAAGCTTTCTTT
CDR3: CASSLWDSHYNAEAFF

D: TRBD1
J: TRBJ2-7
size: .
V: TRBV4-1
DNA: TGCGCCAGCAGCCAAGAAGACCGGACAGGGAGCTACGAGCAGTACTTC
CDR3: CASSQEDRTGSYEQYF

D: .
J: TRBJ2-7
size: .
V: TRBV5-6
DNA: TGTGCCAGCAGCTTAATGGAAGTGGGAGGTGAGCAGTACTTC
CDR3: CASSLMEVGGEQYF

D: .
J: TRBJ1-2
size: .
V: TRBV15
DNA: TGTGCCACCAGCAGAGAGGACAGCTACTATGGCTACACCTTC
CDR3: CATSREDSYYGYTF

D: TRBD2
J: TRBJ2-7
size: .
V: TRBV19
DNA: TGTGCCAGTAGTTCGAGAATGACTAGCGGGAGATCCGAGCAGTACTTC
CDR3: CASSSRMTSGRSEQYF

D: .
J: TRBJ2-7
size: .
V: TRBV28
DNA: TGTGCCAGCAGTCTACAGGGGGGGCGAACCTACGAGCAGTACTTC
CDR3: CASSLQGGRTYEQYF

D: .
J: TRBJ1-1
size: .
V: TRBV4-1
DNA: TGCGCCAGCAGCCAGTCCGACCCGCGGGTAGCTTTCTTT
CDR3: CASSQSDPRVAFF

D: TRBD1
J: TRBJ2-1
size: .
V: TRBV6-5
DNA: TGTGCCAGCAGTTACGGGGACAGGTTAACCTACAATGAGCAGTTCTTC
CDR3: CASSYGDRLTYNEQFF

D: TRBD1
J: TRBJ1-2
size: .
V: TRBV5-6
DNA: TGTGCCAGCAGTACAGGGGGCTTTCGGGGCTACACCTTC
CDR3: CASSTGGFRGYTF

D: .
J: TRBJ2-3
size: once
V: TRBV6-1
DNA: TGTGCCAGCAGTGGGCAGCGTCCTCGGGGGACAGATACGCAGTATTTT
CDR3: CASSGQRPRGTDTQYF

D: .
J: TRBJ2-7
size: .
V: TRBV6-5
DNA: TGTGCCAGCAGACCCGGACAGAACAACTACGAGCAGTACTTC
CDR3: CASRPGQNNYEQYF